This T cell receptor beta chain was retrieved from a study of T cells expressing NK-cell markers. Study in general: CD3+CD56+NKG2C+, CD3+CD56+NKG2C- and CD3+CD56-NKG2C+ T cells, once sorted, supplied the TCR beta repertoires.

CDR3 size: 16 residues. CDR1 LGHNA and CDR2 YNFKEQ come from the germline V gene. TCRdb re-called the 5' RACE reads and shows each CDR3 protein once, DNA omitted. The table lists roughly 390,000 distinct CDR3 sequences. The V gene is TRBV4-2, the J gene TRBJ2-1; TCRdb's D call of TRBD2 is untestable without DNA. The receptor comes from a woman aged 45-60 years in good health. The sample taken for sequencing was blood T cells: a sorted CD56 or NKG2C T cell subset, CD4+ or CD8+ T cells, or bulk PBMC T cells (not recorded which). CDR3: CASSQEASGYYNEQFF.